Listed below are T cell receptor beta chains from one sample, sequenced in a study of shared clonotypes between healthy human individuals. Sequencing used immunoSEQ multiplex PCR; TCRdb keeps in-frame clones, though not all of them. The table records about 2 million clones, about 95% of them present only once. Sequencing input: naive CD8+ T cells sorted from blood. These receptors all stem from a man aged 18 to 29 in good health. Both conserved end residues are part of each CDR3. D genes are given only for firm matches. Some rows mark clone size as missing; the rest say once, few, many or name a class of expanded clone.

abundance	v_gene	j_gene	d_gene	CDR3nt	CDR3aa
few	TRBV28	TRBJ1-1	-	TGTGCCAGCAGTTTGGGGAACACTGAAGCTTTCTTT	CASSLGNTEAFF
-	TRBV6-1	TRBJ2-7	TRBD2	TGTGCCAGCAGTGAAGCGGAACTAGCGGGCTACTACGAGCAGTACTTC	CASSEAELAGYYEQYF
-	TRBV6-6	TRBJ1-4	-	TGTGCCAGCAGTTACCGTCGGGGAGAGGAAAAACTGTTTTTT	CASSYRRGEEKLFF
-	TRBV7-6	TRBJ2-7	-	TGTGCCAGCAGCTTAGGGTGGGGAGGCACCGCTTACGAGCAGTACTTC	CASSLGWGGTAYEQYF
-	TRBV25-1	TRBJ2-7	-	TGTGCCAGCAGGAACAGAAAAACCTCCTACGAGCAGTACTTC	CASRNRKTSYEQYF
-	TRBV30	TRBJ1-1	-	TGTGCCTGGAGTGATTGGAAGGACACTGAAGCTTTCTTT	CAWSDWKDTEAFF
-	TRBV12-5	TRBJ2-7	-	TGTGCTAGTGCCCCCTCGGGAAACCTCTACGAGCAGTACTTC	CASAPSGNLYEQYF
-	TRBV11-2	TRBJ1-2	-	TGTGCCAGCAGCTCCTACGGAGAGGCAGGGAGTAACTATGGCTACACCTTC	CASSSYGEAGSNYGYTF
once	TRBV6-5	TRBJ2-7	TRBD1	TGTGCCAGCAGACCTCAGGGGGTGAGCTACGAGCAGTACTTC	CASRPQGVSYEQYF
-	TRBV27	TRBJ2-3	TRBD2	TGTGCCAGCAGTTGGACTAGCGGCTACACAGATACGCAGTATTTT	CASSWTSGYTDTQYF
-	TRBV30	TRBJ2-7	TRBD2	TGTGCCTGGAGTGTAACAGGTCGGGGGGGGACCTACGAGCAGTACTTC	CAWSVTGRGGTYEQYF
-	TRBV5-4	TRBJ1-2	TRBD1	TGTGCCAGCAGCTCCGACAGGGACTATGGCTACACCTTC	CASSSDRDYGYTF
-	TRBV7-2	TRBJ2-1	TRBD2	TGTGCCAGCAGCTTCGTCCGACTAGCGGCCTACAATGAGCAGTTCTTC	CASSFVRLAAYNEQFF
-	TRBV27	TRBJ2-1	-	TGTGCCAGCAAAAGGGGACACCTTCCCTACAATGAGCAGTTCTTC	CASKRGHLPYNEQFF
few	TRBV6-5	TRBJ2-7	-	TGTGCCAGCAGTTACTCGGAGGCCCCCTCCTACGAGCAGTACTTC	CASSYSEAPSYEQYF
-	TRBV4-3	TRBJ1-5	-	TGCGCCAGCAGCCAAGTTTGGGCAGGGGATCAGCCCCAGCATTTT	CASSQVWAGDQPQHF
once	TRBV7-6	TRBJ1-1	-	TGTGCCAGCAGCTTAGTAAGCCTGAACACTGAAGCTTTCTTT	CASSLVSLNTEAFF
-	TRBV7-9	TRBJ2-7	-	TGTGCCAGCAGCCGAACAGGGTACGAGCAGTACTTC	CASSRTGYEQYF
-	TRBV4-1	TRBJ2-2	TRBD1	TGCGCCAGCAGCCAAACCGTTCCGGGACAGCCTGGGAGCGGGGAGCTGTTTTTT	CASSQTVPGQPGSGELFF
-	TRBV13	TRBJ2-5	-	TGTGCCAGCAGCTTAGAAGTCAGGCCGCAGGAGACCCAGTACTTC	CASSLEVRPQETQYF
-	TRBV27	TRBJ2-7	-	TGTGCCAGCAGCCCCTCCGGGGGCGCGTCCGAGCAGTACTTC	CASSPSGGASEQYF
-	TRBV7-9	TRBJ2-2	-	TGTGCCAGCAGCCCCCCCCGGATCACCGGGGAGCTGTTTTTT	CASSPPRITGELFF
-	TRBV5-1	TRBJ1-1	-	TGCGCCAGCAGCTTGTGGGGGGGAACTGAAGCTTTCTTT	CASSLWGGTEAFF
-	TRBV11-2	TRBJ2-7	-	TGTGCCAGCAGCTTAGGTCGAGGGTACGAGCAGTACTTC	CASSLGRGYEQYF
-	TRBV4-3	TRBJ1-1	-	TGCGCCAGCAGCCAAGAGGATTCTGGGGGGCAGGGGACTGAAGCTTTCTTT	CASSQEDSGGQGTEAFF
-	TRBV7-7	TRBJ2-7	-	TGTGCTAGCAGCCCCTCCCCGGGGGACTACGAGCAGTACTTC	CASSPSPGDYEQYF
-	TRBV20-1	TRBJ2-7	-	TGCAGTGCTAGAGAGGGGTATGAGCAGTACTTC	CSAREGYEQYF
-	TRBV6-1	TRBJ2-7	TRBD1	TGTGCCAGCAGTTTGGGACAGGGAACCTACGAGCAGTACTTC	CASSLGQGTYEQYF
-	TRBV21-1	TRBJ1-1	-	TGTGCCAGCCGCCCTTTGACAATGAAGGCTAAGGGGGCTGAAGCTTTCTTT	CASRPLTMKAKGAEAFF
-	TRBV2	TRBJ2-7	TRBD1	TGTGCCAGCAGTGAAACTCGGACAGGGTTCTACGAGCAGTACTTC	CASSETRTGFYEQYF
-	TRBV5-1	TRBJ1-6	TRBD1	TGCGCCAGCAGCCCTATCGGGACAGGCCCTAATTCACCCCTCCACTTT	CASSPIGTGPNSPLHF
-	TRBV4-1	TRBJ2-2	TRBD2	TGCGCCAGCAGCCCCGGGACTAGCGGGAGGATCGTTACCGGGGAGCTGTTTTTT	CASSPGTSGRIVTGELFF
-	TRBV13	TRBJ1-4	-	TGTGCCAGCAGCACCAGGACAGCAGAAAAACTGTTTTTT	CASSTRTAEKLFF
-	TRBV27	TRBJ1-5	-	TGTGCCAGCAGTACGGGCCGCGGGGGTCAGCCCCAGCATTTT	CASSTGRGGQPQHF
-	TRBV27	TRBJ2-7	-	TGTGCCAGCAGTTTATCTACTAGCTTCTACGAGCAGTACTTC	CASSLSTSFYEQYF
few	TRBV5-5	TRBJ2-7	TRBD2	TGTGCCAGCAGCTTTTGGCTAGCGGGACCCTACGAGCAGTACTTC	CASSFWLAGPYEQYF
-	TRBV7-8	TRBJ2-3	TRBD2	TGTGCCAGCAGCTCGATCGGCGGGGGGGCCGCAGATACGCAGTATTTT	CASSSIGGGAADTQYF
-	TRBV7-9	TRBJ2-1	-	TGTGCCAGCAGCCCCGCGTGGGGCTCCTACAATGAGCAGTTCTTC	CASSPAWGSYNEQFF
-	TRBV7-9	TRBJ2-2	-	TGTGCCAGCAGCTTAGCGCTGGCAGACACCGGGGAGCTGTTTTTT	CASSLALADTGELFF
-	TRBV4-1	TRBJ1-1	-	TGCGCCAGCAGCCAGATAGGGTTGAACACTGAAGCTTTCTTT	CASSQIGLNTEAFF
-	TRBV2	TRBJ2-7	TRBD1	TGTGCCAGCACCGGGACAGGGACTGAAGAGCAGTACTTC	CASTGTGTEEQYF
once	TRBV5-1	TRBJ1-5	-	TGCGCCAGCAGCTCCCCCCACATTAGCAATCAGCCCCAGCATTTT	CASSSPHISNQPQHF
-	TRBV9	TRBJ2-7	-	TGTGCCAGCAGCGTAGAGGGGTCCGGCTACGAGCAGTACTTC	CASSVEGSGYEQYF
-	TRBV7-2	TRBJ1-6	-	TGTGCCAGCAGCTTATCTGGAGGCAGTCCCTATAATTCACCCCTCCACTTT	CASSLSGGSPYNSPLHF
-	TRBV7-9	TRBJ2-1	TRBD1	TGTGCCAGCAGCCCCCCCGTTGAGGGGGCAGGTGAGCAGTTCTTC	CASSPPVEGAGEQFF
-	TRBV7-9	TRBJ2-5	-	TGTGCCAGCAGCTATCATGTTAATCTTAAGGGGGAAGAGACCCAGTACTTC	CASSYHVNLKGEETQYF
-	TRBV27	TRBJ1-4	-	TGTGCCAGCAGTTTAACCGCCGGGGAATTTGGTGAAAAACTGTTTTTT	CASSLTAGEFGEKLFF
-	TRBV13	TRBJ2-3	TRBD1	TGTGCCAGCAGCTCCGGACAGGGAGTAACAGATACGCAGTATTTT	CASSSGQGVTDTQYF
-	TRBV19	TRBJ2-7	TRBD1	TGTGCCAGTAGCTGGGGACAGGGGGCTTACGAGCAGTACTTC	CASSWGQGAYEQYF